These T cell receptor beta chains were read from a single sample in a study of shared clonotypes between healthy human individuals. Measured with immunoSEQ multiplex PCR; TCRdb has only the in-frame clones, and not every one. The sample consists of about 820,000 clones, around 92% of them appearing once. Sequencing was performed on naive CD8+ T cells sorted from blood. Receptors were obtained from a man aged 30 to 39 in good health. The CDR3 runs from the conserved cysteine through the conserved F or W. A D gene is named only where the DNA matches it firmly. The size field is filled for only some rows; it gives once, few, many or a size class.

v_gene	j_gene	d_gene	abundance	CDR3aa	CDR3nt
TRBV28	TRBJ2-7	.	.	CASSLTVKGYEQYF	TGTGCCAGCAGCCTGACAGTTAAAGGCTACGAGCAGTACTTC
TRBV11-2	TRBJ2-5	.	.	CASSDKIRGSFGETQYF	TGTGCCAGCAGCGACAAGATACGGGGGAGTTTCGGAGAGACCCAGTACTTC
TRBV7-7	TRBJ2-2	TRBD1	.	CASSLEGTGERELFF	TGTGCTAGCAGCTTAGAAGGGACAGGGGAACGGGAGCTGTTTTTT
TRBV11-2	TRBJ2-1	.	.	CASSQDGVYNEQFF	TGTGCCAGCAGCCAGGATGGGGTCTACAATGAGCAGTTCTTC
TRBV6-1	TRBJ2-7	TRBD1	.	CALDRTGTGLYEQYF	TGTGCCCTGGACCGTACCGGGACAGGACTCTACGAGCAGTACTTC
TRBV7-2	TRBJ2-1	.	.	CASSQDGVGFSSSYNEQFF	TGTGCCAGCAGCCAGGACGGGGTAGGTTTTTCAAGCTCCTACAATGAGCAGTTCTTC
TRBV5-4	TRBJ2-7	.	.	CASSYTGSNYEQYF	TGTGCCAGCAGCTACACAGGGTCGAACTACGAGCAGTACTTC
TRBV7-8	TRBJ1-5	.	.	CASSLAGISNQPQHF	TGTGCCAGCAGCTTAGCTGGCATCAGCAATCAGCCCCAGCATTTT
TRBV27	TRBJ2-1	TRBD2	.	CASRLLAGGENEQFF	TGTGCCAGCAGGCTACTAGCGGGAGGTGAGAATGAGCAGTTCTTC
TRBV6-1	TRBJ2-6	.	.	CASSEGGTSGANVLTF	TGTGCCAGCAGTGAAGGAGGGACCTCTGGGGCCAACGTCCTGACTTTC
TRBV27	TRBJ2-1	.	.	CASSLTQPLYNEQFF	TGTGCCAGCAGTTTGACTCAACCCTTATACAATGAGCAGTTCTTC
TRBV27	TRBJ1-4	.	.	CASSLFPPGEGEKLFF	TGTGCCAGCAGTTTATTTCCCCCAGGGGAGGGGGAAAAACTGTTTTTT
TRBV11-2	TRBJ1-1	.	.	CASSRDLMDTEAFF	TGTGCCAGCAGCCGGGACCTTATGGACACTGAAGCTTTCTTT
TRBV28	TRBJ2-7	TRBD2	.	CASSPRGGRSYEQYF	TGTGCCAGCAGTCCTCGCGGGGGGAGATCCTACGAGCAGTACTTC
TRBV7-3	TRBJ2-1	TRBD2	few	CASSGTGAGEGNEQFF	TGTGCCAGCAGCGGGACCGGGGCGGGAGAGGGGAATGAGCAGTTCTTC
TRBV30	TRBJ2-7	.	.	CAWRRGYEQYF	TGTGCCTGGAGGAGGGGCTACGAGCAGTACTTC
TRBV9	TRBJ2-5	.	few	CASSVGGETQYF	TGTGCCAGCAGCGTAGGGGGGGAGACCCAGTACTTC